A single sample gave rise to the 20 T cell receptor beta chains below, sequenced in a study of blood T cell repertoires in COVID-19. The table came from immunoSEQ multiplex PCR; TCRdb's copy has only in-frame clones and leaves some out. Of about 270,000 clones detected, 89% appear once; the ten largest clones hold about 2%. Sequenced material: PBMCs or T cells enriched from blood (not recorded which). The receptor source for this set is a woman between 55 and 75 years old who had recovered from COVID-19.

The chain joins TRBV11-3 to TRBJ1-1; no definite D call. V lost 0 bases and J lost 3, with 8 bases in between. Germline assignment: CDR1 SGHNT and CDR2 YENEEA. The CDR3 contains 14 residues. CDR3 loop: CASSLDLEDTEAFF. As DNA, the CDR3 is TGTGCCAGCAGCTTAGATCTAGAGGACACTGAAGCTTTCTTT.

On this clone: Germline and junction disagree at one end, which may indicate a read error. The rearrangement links TRBV7-2 to TRBJ2-3; TRBD2 matches at 11 bases. The CDR3 spans 15 residues. From germline, CDR1 is SGHTA and CDR2 FQGNSA. The CDR3 region has the DNA TGTGCCAGCAGCCTAGCGGGGGGTCCCACAGATACGCAGTATTTT. Its protein is CASSLAGGPTDTQYF.

This clone was counted between two and nine times. V is TRBV5-1 and J is TRBJ2-7; 9 positions agree with TRBD2. The germline V gene has CDR1 SGHRS and CDR2 YFSETQ. The CDR3 consists of 16 residues. Losses at the gene ends were 0 bases for V and 0 bases for J; bases not matched to a gene: 4. The CDR3 coding sequence is TGCGCCAGCAGCTTGGCCTCTAGCGGGAACTCCTACGAGCAGTACTTC. As protein: CASSLASSGNSYEQYF.

This clone was counted a single time. The chain links TRBV19 to TRBJ1-5, with TRBD1 matching over 9 bases. The V gene's germline CDR1 is LNHDA and CDR2 SQIVND (reference sequence). This CDR3 has 16 amino acids. V was clipped by 6 bases and J by 4 bases; unmatched bases: 10. The CDR3 sequence: CASRPTGGAGNQPQHF. In DNA, the CDR3 is TGTGCCAGTAGGCCTACAGGGGGCGCAGGGAATCAGCCCCAGCATTTT. Complete variable domain (other parts from reference TRBV19 and TRBJ1-5): DGGITQSPKYLFRKEGQNVTLSCEQNLNHDAMYWYRQDPGQGLRLIYYSQIVNDFQKGDIAEGYSVSREKKESFPLTVTSAQKNPTAFYLCASRPTGGAGNQPQHFGDGTRLSIL.

The rearrangement uses TRBV5-1 and TRBJ2-1; the D gene is possibly TRBD2 (5 bases). V shed 2 bases and J shed 2 bases, with 11 bases lying between them. From germline, CDR1 is SGHRS and CDR2 YFSETQ. CDR3 length: 15 residues. In DNA form, the CDR3 reads TGCGCCAGCAGCTTAGAGGGTACTACCTACAATGAGCAGTTCTTC. Its translation: CASSLEGTTYNEQFF.

The CDR3 here is CATSNQPQHF. As DNA, the CDR3 is TGTGCCACCTCTAATCAGCCCCAGCATTTT. V is TRBV28 and J is TRBJ1-5; D not resolved. The germline gives CDR1 MDHEN, CDR2 SYDVKM. The V and J ends lost 10 bases and 4 bases respectively, with 5 bases between them. The CDR3 spans 10 residues.

V is TRBV23-1 and J is TRBJ1-6, with D perhaps matching TRBD1 (5 bases). TRBV23-1 is an ORF, with its function uncertain. This CDR3 is built from 16 residues. V was shortened by 6 bases and J by 7 bases, with 19 bases between the two germline ends. The CDR3 loop is CASSRRVNRWNSPLHF. The DNA for the CDR3 is TGCGCCAGCAGCCGCAGGGTAAATCGATGGAATTCACCCCTCCACTTT.

V and J are TRBV18 and TRBJ2-1, with TRBD2 matching 9 bases. V lost 3 bases, J lost 4 bases, and 4 bases stayed unmatched. This CDR3 is 15 amino acids long. Germline loops: CDR1 KGHSH, CDR2 LQKENI. CDR3 sequence: CASSPEAGGYNEQFF. The CDR3 region has the DNA TGTGCCAGCTCACCGGAAGCGGGAGGATACAATGAGCAGTTCTTC.

This chain joins TRBV3-1 (or the pseudogene TRBV3-2) and TRBJ2-7, with TRBD2 matching 13 bases. The CDR3 is 15 residues long. From germline, CDR1 is LGHDT and CDR2 YNNKEL (reference sequence). The J segment lost 7 bases and the V segment lost 4 bases, leaving 7 bases of the junction unmatched. As DNA, the CDR3 is TGTGCCAGCAGCCTCACACTAGCGGGAGGGCATGAGCAGTACTTC. Translating gives CASSLTLAGGHEQYF.

The chain couples TRBV9 to TRBJ2-5; D is unresolved. Germline-derived CDR1 and CDR2 are SGDLS and YYNGEE. The CDR3 contains 13 residues. The V gene lost 3 bases and the J gene lost 2 bases, with 8 bases spanning the gap. The CDR3 DNA sequence: TGTGCCAGCAGCGCTTATCAGCAAGAGACCCAGTACTTC. It encodes CASSAYQQETQYF.

The rearrangement uses TRBV3-1 (or the pseudogene TRBV3-2) and TRBJ1-4, with D tentatively TRBD1 (6 bases). Germline assignment: CDR1 LGHDT and CDR2 YNNKEL (reference sequence). Trimming left V 2 bases short and J 5 bases short, with 9 bases between. This CDR3 has 14 amino acids. The CDR3 sequence: CASSQWTENEKLFF. CDR3 sequence (DNA): TGTGCCAGCAGCCAATGGACAGAGAATGAAAAACTGTTTTTT.

The V gene is TRBV18, the J gene TRBJ1-2; D not certain. The CDR3 loop spans 11 amino acids. In germline, CDR1 is KGHSH, CDR2 LQKENI. V lost 3 bases and J lost 8, with 7 bases in between. The CDR3 nucleotides read TGTGCCAGCTCACCCTTCGAGGGCTACACCTTC. It codes for CASSPFEGYTF.

The V gene is TRBV24-1, the J gene TRBJ1-2; D perhaps matches TRBD1 (5 bases). CDR1 and CDR2 (germline): KGHDR, SFDVKD. This CDR3 is 15 amino acids long. Between the trimmed V and J ends, which lost 9 bases and 1 base, there was a span of 17 bases. CDR3 nucleotide sequence: TGTGCCACCCAAACGGGCGGGACCGGTAACTATGGCTACACCTTC. Amino acids: CATQTGGTGNYGYTF.

This clone was counted once. The rearrangement uses TRBV9 and TRBJ2-1; perhaps TRBD1 as D (6 bases). CDR3 length: 15 residues. CDR1 is SGDLS and CDR2 is YYNGEE in the germline V gene. The V end lost 3 bases, the J end lost 9 bases, and 19 bases lay between the germline ends. The CDR3 here is CASSAQGIQPGEQFF. As DNA, the CDR3 is TGTGCCAGCAGCGCGCAGGGGATCCAACCGGGTGAGCAGTTCTTC.

This chain uses TRBV4-2 with TRBJ1-1; 7 positions agree with TRBD1. The CDR3 contains 15 residues. Per the germline V gene, CDR1 is LGHNA and CDR2 is YNFKEQ. The V gene end was trimmed by 0 bases and the J gene end by 6 bases; junction bases not matched to a gene: 7. The CDR3 nucleotides are TGTGCCAGCAGCCAAGATGAAGGGGGCATCGCTGAAGCTTTCTTT. It is translated as CASSQDEGGIAEAFF.

This clone was observed a single time. J is TRBJ2-5 and V is TRBV28; 8 bases align to TRBD2. The germline gives CDR1 MDHEN, CDR2 SYDVKM. The trim removed 6 bases at V and 7 bases at J, leaving 10 bases unmatched. The CDR3 has 14 amino acids. The CDR3 DNA reads TGTGCCAGCAGGCCGGGGGGGCTTGTAGGGACCCAGTACTTC. This translates into CASRPGGLVGTQYF.

The chain couples TRBV29-1 to TRBJ1-2; TRBD1 agrees at 9 bases. V was clipped by 6 bases and J by 11 bases; unmatched bases: 13. The CDR3 is 13 residues long. Germline V CDR1 and CDR2: SQVTM, ANQGSEA. CDR3 nucleotides: TGCAGCGTCGGGGACGGGACAGGGTCTCGGTACACCTTC. Protein product: CSVGDGTGSRYTF.

The chain combines TRBV28 with TRBJ2-1; D ambiguous. V lost 4 bases, J lost 9 bases, and 10 bases lay in between. Per germline, CDR1 MDHEN and CDR2 SYDVKM. CDR3 length: 12 residues. Here the CDR3 DNA reads TGTGCCAGCAGTTCGGTGGTGCGTGAGCAGTTCTTC. Translated: CASSSVVREQFF.

CDR3: CASSPGTSWAFF. Here the CDR3 DNA reads TGCGCCAGCAGCCCCGGGACATCGTGGGCTTTCTTT. The rearrangement links TRBV5-1 to TRBJ1-1, with D perhaps TRBD1 (6 bases). Germline CDR1 and CDR2: SGHRS and YFSETQ. The CDR3 is 12 amino acids. V was shortened by 4 bases and J by 11 bases, with 15 bases between the two germline ends.

The rearrangement joins TRBV27 to TRBJ1-1, with D tentatively TRBD1 (5 bases). The CDR3 is 13 amino acids. V was clipped by 6 bases and J by 3 bases, with 11 bases between them. Germline V gene lookup returns CDR1 MNHEY and CDR2 SMNVEV (reference sequence). The CDR3 DNA reads as TGTGCCAGCAGACAGCTCAGGGACACTGAAGCTTTCTTT. This codes for CASRQLRDTEAFF.